This T cell receptor (beta chain) was obtained from a study of graft-versus-host responses after intestinal transplantation. This CDR3 is built from 14 residues. The germline V gene has CDR1 SNHLY and CDR2 FYNNEI. V lost 7 bases and J 5 bases, leaving 15 bases between the germline ends. The table came from immunoSEQ multiplex PCR; TCRdb's copy has only in-frame clones and leaves some out. The data show approximately 24,000 clones, approximately 95% seen once. This clone came up once. Its antigen remains unknown. General study results and limits: Association was observed between peak circulating GvH clone levels and early post-transplant HvG declines. Recipient marrow contained GvH clones, some of which appeared first in ileum or blood.

The chain uses TRBV2 and TRBJ1-5; TRBD1 might be the D (6 bases). Sample: PBMCs, taken 18 days after transplant. The clonotype comes from a human patient who received an intestinal transplant, so some T cells may come from the graft donor. The CDR3 sequence is CASTLQGGDQPQHF. CDR3 sequence (DNA): TGTGCCAGCACCCTACAGGGAGGGGATCAGCCCCAGCATTTT.